The 19 T cell receptor beta chains given below trace back to one sample, sequenced in a study of T cells after yellow fever vaccination. In TCRdb, the 5' RACE reads were re-called with MiXCR into one record per CDR3 protein. This table holds approximately 550,000 distinct CDR3 sequences, roughly 12% found once. The sequences come from PBMCs, collected on the day of the yellow fever booster vaccination. The receptors stem from a man aged 25 to 40 who received the YFV17D yellow fever vaccine.

V gene TRBV29-1 combines with J gene TRBJ2-5, with D tentatively TRBD1 (6 bases). The ends were cut back, 5 bases at V and 8 bases at J, with 12 bases in the middle. CDR3 length: 11 amino acids. The germline CDR1 and CDR2 sequences are SQVTM and ANQGSEA. This CDR3 is CSVPRGSTQYF. The CDR3 DNA reads TGCAGCGTTCCGAGGGGGAGCACCCAGTACTTC.

The table lists this clonotype with a few counts. This chain connects TRBV15 to TRBJ2-3; 11 bases are shared with TRBD2. There are 19 residues in the CDR3. V shed 5 bases, J shed 0 bases, and the junction held 13 bases outside the gene matches. Germline V gene lookup returns CDR1 LNHNV and CDR2 YYDKDF (reference sequence). CDR3 DNA sequence: TGTGCCACCAGCTCCCCAACTAGCGGGAGTGGAGTTAGCACAGATACGCAGTATTTT. Residues: CATSSPTSGSGVSTDTQYF. Based on the CDR3 plus reference TRBV15 and TRBJ2-3, the full variable domain is DAMVIQNPRYQVTQFGKPVTLSCSQTLNHNVMYWYQQKSSQAPKLLFHYYDKDFNNEADTPDNFQSRRPNTSFCFLDIRSPGLGDTAMYLCATSSPTSGSGVSTDTQYFGPGTRLTVL.

This clonotype was seen more than once but under ten times. V is TRBV20-1 and J is TRBJ2-3; no reliable D call. CDR1 is DFQATT, CDR2 SNEGSKA, per germline (reference sequence). The CDR3 extends over 15 amino acids. The V end was cut by 2 bases, the J end by 6 bases, with 18 bases between. The DNA for the CDR3 is TGCAGTGCTAGAAAGGACGGCATAATTCCGGATACGCAGTATTTT. Protein product: CSARKDGIIPDTQYF.

The V call is TRBV7-2, the J call TRBJ1-2; D is ambiguous. This CDR3 comprises 18 residues. Per germline, CDR1 SGHTA and CDR2 FQGNSA. V lost 0 bases, J lost 5 bases, and 22 bases lay in between. The CDR3 coding sequence is TGTGCCAGCAGCTTAGCCCAGTTGATTTATGGCGGCACATATGGCTACACCTTC. Residues: CASSLAQLIYGGTYGYTF.

This chain joins TRBV10-3 and TRBJ1-1, with D uncertain. With 4 bases removed from V and 4 bases from J, the gap between germline ends came to 10 bases. The CDR3 sequence is 13 residues long. Germline CDR1 and CDR2: ENHRY and SYGVKD. The CDR3 sequence is CAISGVPGTEAFF. CDR3 in DNA: TGTGCCATCAGTGGAGTTCCGGGCACTGAAGCTTTCTTT.

The rearrangement uses TRBV6-5 and TRBJ2-7; the D is unclear. The V gene's germline CDR1 is MNHEY and CDR2 SVGAGI. The V gene lost 0 bases and the J gene lost 3 bases, with 9 bases spanning the gap. This CDR3 comprises 14 residues. The CDR3 region is CASSYSGELYEQYF. CDR3 nucleotide sequence: TGTGCCAGCAGTTACTCCGGAGAGCTCTACGAGCAGTACTTC.

The chain employs TRBV7-2 and TRBJ1-5, with TRBD1 matching over 9 bases. Germline CDR1 is SGHTA and CDR2 is FQGNSA. This CDR3 region has 15 residues. The V gene end was trimmed by 5 bases and the J gene end by 3 bases; junction bases not matched to a gene: 5. The CDR3 region is CASSRDRANNQPQHF. CDR3 in DNA: TGTGCCAGCAGCCGGGACAGGGCAAACAATCAGCCCCAGCATTTT.

V usage is TRBV5-1 and J usage is TRBJ2-3, with 9 positions matching TRBD2. This CDR3 spans 15 amino acids. J was trimmed by 2 bases and V by 1 base; bases with no gene match: 2. Germline V gene data show CDR1 as SGHRS and CDR2 as YFSETQ. This CDR3 reads CASSLTSGFTDTQYF. DNA for the CDR3: TGCGCCAGCAGCTTGACTAGCGGGTTCACAGATACGCAGTATTTT.

This clonotype was counted between two and nine times. The chain links TRBV5-5 to TRBJ2-1; 10 bases match TRBD1. V was clipped by 0 bases and J by 12 bases; unmatched bases: 9. CDR3 length: 15 residues. Germline V gene sequence: CDR1 SGHKS, CDR2 YYEKEE (reference sequence). The CDR3 coding sequence is TGTGCCAGCAGCTTGGACGGGACAGGGGTAATTGGGCAGTTCTTC. This gives the protein CASSLDGTGVIGQFF.

This clonotype was found a few times. This chain connects TRBV12-3 or TRBV12-4 to TRBJ2-3, with D tentatively TRBD2 (6 bases). The CDR3 consists of 16 residues. V was shortened by 2 bases and J by 0 bases, with 12 bases between the two germline ends. CDR3 nucleotide sequence: TGTGCCAGCAGTTTAACAGCGGGCTCTAGCACAGATACGCAGTATTTT. Translation: CASSLTAGSSTDTQYF.

In its sample, this clonotype was seen many times. The V and J genes are TRBV7-2 and TRBJ1-1; D not resolved. The CDR3 is made up of 15 amino acids. Germline loops: CDR1 SGHTA, CDR2 FQGNSA. V gave up 4 bases and J gave up 0 bases, with 12 bases separating them. The CDR3 loop is CASSSQGQVNTEAFF. The CDR3 DNA is TGTGCCAGCAGCTCCCAAGGGCAGGTGAACACTGAAGCTTTCTTT.

The chain links TRBV29-1 to TRBJ2-7; D remains ambiguous. CDR1 is SQVTM, CDR2 ANQGSEA, per germline. There are 13 residues in the CDR3. V lost 4 bases and J lost 0, with 10 bases in between. CDR3 amino acids: CSVVGGSSYEQYF. The DNA of the CDR3 is TGCAGCGTTGTTGGCGGTAGCTCCTACGAGCAGTACTTC.

This chain links TRBV7-9 with TRBJ2-5; 10 bases align to TRBD1. The ends lost 5 bases at V and 4 bases at J; junction bases unmatched: 10. The CDR3 runs to 16 residues. Germline values: CDR1 SEHNR, CDR2 FQNEAQ (reference sequence). The CDR3 is CASSRWTGGFRETQYF. The CDR3 DNA sequence: TGTGCCAGCAGCCGCTGGACAGGGGGATTCAGAGAGACCCAGTACTTC.

This clonotype was observed once. The chain uses TRBV20-1 and TRBJ2-5; D is undetermined. This CDR3 contains 14 residues. The V end was cut by 1 base, the J end by 5 bases, with 14 bases between. CDR1 and CDR2 from the germline V gene are DFQATT and SNEGSKA (reference sequence). The chain's CDR3 is CSARVSGSWETQYF. As DNA, the CDR3 is TGCAGTGCTAGAGTATCGGGCTCGTGGGAGACCCAGTACTTC.

This clonotype was picked up a small number of times. The chain joins TRBV11-2 to TRBJ2-3, with 13 bases that match TRBD2. Germline V gene sequence: CDR1 SGHAT, CDR2 FQNNGV. The CDR3 sequence is 18 residues long. Losses at the gene ends were 6 bases for V and 0 bases for J; bases not matched to a gene: 9. CDR3 nucleotide sequence: TGTGCCAGCAGGGTCAGCCCGGGACTAGCGGGGAGCACAGATACGCAGTATTTT. Translating it yields CASRVSPGLAGSTDTQYF.

This clonotype was counted between two and nine times. The CDR3 here is CAISEFMGAETQYF. CDR3 coding DNA: TGTGCCATCAGTGAGTTCATGGGGGCGGAGACCCAGTACTTC. V is TRBV10-3 and J is TRBJ2-5; the D gene is possibly TRBD1 (6 bases). The CDR3 is 14 residues long. CDR1 ENHRY and CDR2 SYGVKD come from the germline V gene. Trimming left V 1 base short and J 5 bases short, with 11 bases between.

The sample holds a few counts of this clonotype. The CDR3, as DNA: TGCAGTGCTAGAGATCAGTCTAGCGGGAGGGGTGAGCAGTACTTC. Its translation: CSARDQSSGRGEQYF. The chain carries TRBV20-1 and TRBJ2-7; TRBD2 aligns across 12 bases. The germline CDR1 and CDR2 sequences are DFQATT and SNEGSKA (reference sequence). This CDR3 spans 15 amino acids. V gave up 0 bases and J gave up 7 bases; unmatched junction bases: 7.

V is TRBV7-2 and J is TRBJ2-3; the D gene is possibly TRBD2 (6 bases). The CDR3 consists of 17 residues. With 5 bases removed from V and 2 bases from J, the gap between germline ends came to 20 bases. From germline, CDR1 is SGHTA and CDR2 FQGNSA. CDR3: CASSLRGGRGYTDTQYF. The DNA for the CDR3 is TGTGCCAGCAGCCTCAGAGGTGGGCGGGGCTACACAGATACGCAGTATTTT.

The rearrangement uses TRBV12-3 or TRBV12-4 and TRBJ1-1, with 8 bases that match TRBD1. The CDR3 is made up of 16 amino acids. With V trimmed by 7 bases and J by 3 bases, 13 bases remained unmatched. The CDR3 DNA reads as TGTGCCAGCAACCCCCCGCTCAGGGGGCTTGACACTGAAGCTTTCTTT. Amino acids: CASNPPLRGLDTEAFF.